This T cell receptor (beta chain) was captured by sequencing in a study of technical replicates of blood from a handful of donors. Trimming took off 4 bases at V and 10 bases at J, with 14 bases between the two ends. Per the germline V gene, CDR1 is GTSNPN and CDR2 is SVGIG (reference sequence). The CDR3 consists of 12 residues. Assay used: immunoSEQ multiplex PCR; TCRdb lists only in-frame clones, some missing. The table has under 20,000 clones, 65% to 90% seen once. V gene TRBV30 combines with J gene TRBJ2-1; weak D call: TRBD2 (5 bases). This clonotype was sampled from a human donor in good health. The sample was PBMCs. CDR3 DNA sequence: TGTGCCTGGAATCGAGGGCCGGGGGAGCAGTTCTTC. Protein product: CAWNRGPGEQFF.